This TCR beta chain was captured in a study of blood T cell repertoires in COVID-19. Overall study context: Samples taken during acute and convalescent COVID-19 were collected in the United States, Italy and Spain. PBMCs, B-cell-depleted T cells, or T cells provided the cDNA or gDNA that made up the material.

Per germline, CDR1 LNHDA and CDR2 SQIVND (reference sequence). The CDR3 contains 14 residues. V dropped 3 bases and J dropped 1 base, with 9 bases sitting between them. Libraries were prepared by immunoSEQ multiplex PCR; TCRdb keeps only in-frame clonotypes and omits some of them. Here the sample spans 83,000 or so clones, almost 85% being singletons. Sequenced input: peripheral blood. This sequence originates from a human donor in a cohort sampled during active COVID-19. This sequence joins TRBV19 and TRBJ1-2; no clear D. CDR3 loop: CASSIRGYNYGYTF. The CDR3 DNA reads TGTGCCAGTAGTATCAGAGGGTATAACTATGGCTACACCTTC.